The 3 T cell receptor beta chains listed next were all sequenced from one sample in a study of cytomegalovirus exposure and HLA in healthy donors. The primer mix had 60 Vbeta and 13 Jbeta primers. Clones were sequenced by immunoSEQ multiplex PCR, and TCRdb holds only the in-frame ones, with some missing. The sample has approximately 100,000 clones, 74% seen once; the top ten hold approximately 1.9%. Material for sequencing was PBMCs. The receptors here all came from a human donor in good health.

This clone appeared a few times. This chain joins TRBV7-2 and TRBJ1-2; D unclear. This CDR3 is 13 amino acids long. Trimming cost V 2 bases and J 5 bases, with 9 bases left between them. CDR1 and CDR2 from the germline V gene are SGHTA and FQGNSA. The CDR3 nucleotides are TGTGCCAGCAGCTTATGGGGAGGTTATGGCTACACCTTC. Its protein is CASSLWGGYGYTF.

This chain connects TRBV30 to TRBJ1-2; 7 positions agree with TRBD1. Trimming took 0 bases from V and 1 from J; bases not matched to a gene: 11. Germline assignment: CDR1 GTSNPN and CDR2 SVGIG (reference sequence). CDR3 size: 17 residues. The CDR3 reads CAWSVPHYRGLNYGYTF. In nucleotides, the CDR3 is TGTGCCTGGAGTGTTCCCCACTACAGGGGACTTAACTATGGCTACACCTTC.

This chain links TRBV30 with TRBJ1-2, with D possibly matching TRBD1 (5 bases). The CDR3 runs 14 residues. From germline, CDR1 is GTSNPN and CDR2 SVGIG (reference sequence). V gave up 5 bases and J gave up 6 bases, with 19 bases separating them. The CDR3 DNA reads as TGTGCCTGGGCCCCCGGGGGGTCGGGGCATGGCTACACCTTC. Residues: CAWAPGGSGHGYTF. Together with reference TRBV30 and TRBJ1-2, the CDR3 gives the full variable domain: SQTIHQWPATLVQPVGSPLSLECTVEGTSNPNLYWYRQAAGRGLQLLFYSVGIGQISSEVPQNLSASRPQDRQFILSSKKLLLSDSGFYLCAWAPGGSGHGYTFGSGTRLTVV.